The 2 T cell receptor beta chains below come from one sample, sequenced in a study of T-cell memory formation after mild COVID-19 (TCRdb year 2021). The method was 5' RACE. TCRdb names Illumina NovaSeq 6000 as the instrument used. TCRdb itself trimmed the public reads at Q25 with fastp, ran MiXCR and retained productive beta chains. Each record represents a unique CDR3 protein, reported with the most common genes and DNA among its rows. The sample table shows some 310,000 distinct CDR3 sequences, and 20% to 25% are seen once. Of the sample, roughly 23% falls within the top ten clones. Sequencing used PBMCs or a T cell subset sorted from them (not recorded which). Receptor source: a man between 18 and 29 years old who had mild COVID-19 (a few samples of this study predate the infection). The sample titles of this study are shuffled in the database, so cell type and time point are left out; the donor was told from shared clones.

The chain has TRBV5-1 and TRBJ2-2; the D gene is possibly TRBD2 (5 bases). This CDR3 comprises 14 residues. Germline V gene lookup returns CDR1 SGHRS and CDR2 YFSETQ. Trimming took 6 bases from V and 8 from J, leaving 17 bases between them. This CDR3 reads CASTHARGSGELFF. The CDR3 bases are TGCGCCAGCACCCACGCCCGGGGATCGGGGGAGCTGTTTTTT.

The table lists this clonotype with a few counts. This chain uses TRBV7-7 with TRBJ2-1, with D perhaps matching TRBD2 (6 bases). Germline V lookup: CDR1 SSHAT, CDR2 FNYEAQ (reference sequence). Trimming cost V 4 bases and J 9 bases, with 13 bases left between them. The CDR3 runs 13 residues. CDR3 nucleotide sequence: TGTGCCAGCAGCTCGTCGGGGGTTGGTGAGCAGTTCTTC. Its translation is CASSSSGVGEQFF. The full variable domain, in which reference TRBV7-7 and TRBJ2-1 provide the parts outside the CDR3, is GAGVSQSPRYKVTKRGQDVTLRCDPISSHATLYWYQQALGQGPEFLTYFNYEAQPDKSGLPSDRFSAERPEGSISTLTIQRTEQRDSAMYRCASSSSGVGEQFFGPGTRLTVL.